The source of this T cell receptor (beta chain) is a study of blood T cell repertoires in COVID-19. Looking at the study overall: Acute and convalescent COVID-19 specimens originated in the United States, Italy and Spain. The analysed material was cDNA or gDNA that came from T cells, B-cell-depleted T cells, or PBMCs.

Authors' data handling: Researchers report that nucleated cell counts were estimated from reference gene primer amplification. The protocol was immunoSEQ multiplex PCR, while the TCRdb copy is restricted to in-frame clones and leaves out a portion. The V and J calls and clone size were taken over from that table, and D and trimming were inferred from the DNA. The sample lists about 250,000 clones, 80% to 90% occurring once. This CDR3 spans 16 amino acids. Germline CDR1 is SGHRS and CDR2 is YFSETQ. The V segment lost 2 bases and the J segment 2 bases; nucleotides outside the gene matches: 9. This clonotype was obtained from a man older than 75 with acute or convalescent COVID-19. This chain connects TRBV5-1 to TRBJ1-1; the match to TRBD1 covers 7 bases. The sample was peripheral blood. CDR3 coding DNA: TGCGCCAGCAGCTTAGGTAGGGGACAGCAAAACACTGAAGCTTTCTTT. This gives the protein CASSLGRGQQNTEAFF.